Sequencing of this TCR beta chain was carried out in a study of blood T cell repertoires in COVID-19. The assay was immunoSEQ multiplex PCR, and TCRdb's table has in-frame clones only and misses some. In the table there are 150,000 to 170,000 clones, approximately 86% of which are singletons. V lost 5 bases and J lost 3, with 3 bases in between. Germline-derived CDR1 and CDR2 are KGHDR and SFDVKD. The CDR3 runs 11 residues. This chain links TRBV24-1 with TRBJ2-5; D not resolved. Sequences were obtained from peripheral blood. This receptor was taken from a man in his 60s with COVID-19, enrolled during active disease. CDR3 region: CATSVKETQYF. CDR3 bases: TGTGCCACCAGTGTTAAAGAGACCCAGTACTTC.